This TCR beta chain was obtained from a study of T cell responses to AZD1222 COVID-19 vaccine. The germline CDR1 and CDR2 sequences are MRHNA and SNTAGT. The V gene lost 0 bases and the J gene lost 10 bases, with 12 bases spanning the gap. CDR3 length: 13 amino acids. Some clones are missing from TCRdb's copy, which holds only in-frame ones; the method was immunoSEQ multiplex PCR. This table has 200,000 to 250,000 clones, 85% to 95% appearing once. The table lists this clone with a few counts. The starting material was peripheral blood, obtained on day 0 of MenACWY control vaccination. The chain couples TRBV6-4 to TRBJ1-2; D is perhaps TRBD1 (6 bases). This receptor was taken from an adult in good health. The CDR3 coding sequence is TGTGCCAGCAGTGACTCAGGACAGAGATTCTACACCTTC. Translated: CASSDSGQRFYTF.